The clone carrying this T cell receptor beta chain was picked up one time. The data originate from a study of blood T cell repertoires in COVID-19. Across the whole study: There were acute and convalescent COVID-19 samples, and they came from the United States, Italy and Spain. The cDNA or gDNA used as material had been derived from T cells, B-cell-depleted T cells, or PBMCs.

Residents of 24 US areas, aged roughly 18 to 89 years, made up the participants. Trimming took 3 bases from V and 0 from J, leaving 13 bases between them. The germline V gene has CDR1 MNHEY and CDR2 SMNVEV (reference sequence). The CDR3 contains 16 residues. Original analysis: Quantification of nucleated cells was approximated via reference gene primer amplification. Only in-frame clones appear in the TCRdb table, and some are missing; sequencing was by immunoSEQ multiplex PCR. V, J and clone size reflect that table, while D and trimming were determined from the DNA. The profile covers about 250,000 clones, with approximately 85% appearing a single time and approximately 4% taken by the ten largest.

This chain joins TRBV27 and TRBJ2-3; D gene uncertain. The TCR comes from a woman in her twenties or thirties who had recovered from COVID-19. Sequences were obtained from PBMCs or T cells enriched from blood (not recorded which). The CDR3 sequence is CASSFGAYTSTDTQYF. The CDR3, as DNA: TGTGCCAGCAGTTTCGGAGCTTACACTAGCACAGATACGCAGTATTTT.